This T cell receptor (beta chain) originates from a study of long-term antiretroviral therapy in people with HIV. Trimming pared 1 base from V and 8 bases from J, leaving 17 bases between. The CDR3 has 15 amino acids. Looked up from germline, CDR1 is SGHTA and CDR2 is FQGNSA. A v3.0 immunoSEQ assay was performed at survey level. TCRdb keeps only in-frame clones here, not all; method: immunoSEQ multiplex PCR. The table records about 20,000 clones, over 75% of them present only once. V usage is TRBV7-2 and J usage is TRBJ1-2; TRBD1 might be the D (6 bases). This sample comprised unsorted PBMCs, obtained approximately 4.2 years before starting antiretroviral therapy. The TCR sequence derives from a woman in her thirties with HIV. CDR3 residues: CASSLGGGNPRGYTF. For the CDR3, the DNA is TGTGCCAGCAGCTTAGGAGGGGGAAATCCCCGAGGCTACACCTTC.